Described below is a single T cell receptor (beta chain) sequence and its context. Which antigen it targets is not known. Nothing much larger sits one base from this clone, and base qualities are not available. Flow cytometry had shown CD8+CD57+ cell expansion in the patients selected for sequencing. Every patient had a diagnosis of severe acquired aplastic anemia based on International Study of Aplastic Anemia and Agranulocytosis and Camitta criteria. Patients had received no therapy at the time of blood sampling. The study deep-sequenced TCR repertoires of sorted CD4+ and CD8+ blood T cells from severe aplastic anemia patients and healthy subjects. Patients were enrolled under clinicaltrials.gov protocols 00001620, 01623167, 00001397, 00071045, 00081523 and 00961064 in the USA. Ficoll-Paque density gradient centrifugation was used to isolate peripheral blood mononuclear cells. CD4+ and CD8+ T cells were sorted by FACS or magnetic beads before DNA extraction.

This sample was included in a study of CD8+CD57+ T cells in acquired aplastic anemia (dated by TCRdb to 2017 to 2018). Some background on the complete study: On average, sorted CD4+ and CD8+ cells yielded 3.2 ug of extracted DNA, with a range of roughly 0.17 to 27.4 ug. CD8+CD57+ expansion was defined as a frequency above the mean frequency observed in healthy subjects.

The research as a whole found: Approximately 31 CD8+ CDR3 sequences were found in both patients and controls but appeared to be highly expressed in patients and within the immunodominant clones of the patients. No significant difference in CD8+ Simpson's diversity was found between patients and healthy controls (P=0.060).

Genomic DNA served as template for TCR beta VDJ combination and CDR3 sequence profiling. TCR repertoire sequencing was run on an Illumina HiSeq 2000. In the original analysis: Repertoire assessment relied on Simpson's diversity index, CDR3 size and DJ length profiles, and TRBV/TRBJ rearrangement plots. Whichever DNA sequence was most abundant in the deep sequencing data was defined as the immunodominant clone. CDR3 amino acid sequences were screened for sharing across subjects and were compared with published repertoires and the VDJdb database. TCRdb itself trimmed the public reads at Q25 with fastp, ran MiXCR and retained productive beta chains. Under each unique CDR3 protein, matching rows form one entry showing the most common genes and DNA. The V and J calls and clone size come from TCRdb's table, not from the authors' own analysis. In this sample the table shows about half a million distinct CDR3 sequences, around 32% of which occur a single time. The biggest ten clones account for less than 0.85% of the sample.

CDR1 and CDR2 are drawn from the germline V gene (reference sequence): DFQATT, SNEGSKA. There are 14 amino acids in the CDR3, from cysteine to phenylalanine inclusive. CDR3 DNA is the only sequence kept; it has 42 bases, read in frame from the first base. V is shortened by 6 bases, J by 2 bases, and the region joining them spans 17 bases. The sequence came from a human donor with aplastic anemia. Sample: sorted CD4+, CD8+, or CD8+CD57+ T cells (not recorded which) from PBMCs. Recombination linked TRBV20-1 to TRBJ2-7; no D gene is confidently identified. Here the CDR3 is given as CSARSAKLAYEQYF. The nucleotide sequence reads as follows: TGCAGTGCCAGAAGCGCTAAGTTAGCCTACGAGCAGTACTTC.